The entry below describes one T cell receptor beta chain. The data derive from a study of T cells expressing NK-cell markers. Study-level information: TCR beta repertoires came from sorted CD3+CD56+NKG2C+, CD3+CD56+NKG2C- and CD3+CD56-NKG2C+ T cells. HCMV seropositivity characterized seven of the eight sequenced donors, and seronegativity one.

Each CDR3 protein gets one entry in TCRdb, which reprocessed the 5' RACE reads and gives no DNA. This sample contains hundreds of thousands of distinct CDR3 sequences. The germline V gene has CDR1 SGHTA and CDR2 FQGNSA. The CDR3 sequence is 16 residues long. What was sequenced was blood T cells: a sorted CD56 or NKG2C T cell subset, CD4+ or CD8+ T cells, or bulk PBMC T cells (not recorded which). The clonotype was recovered from a woman aged 18 to 75 in good health. This chain connects TRBV7-2 to TRBJ2-1; TCRdb calls TRBD1, which cannot be checked without DNA. This CDR3 is CASSLAGGRLYNEQFF.